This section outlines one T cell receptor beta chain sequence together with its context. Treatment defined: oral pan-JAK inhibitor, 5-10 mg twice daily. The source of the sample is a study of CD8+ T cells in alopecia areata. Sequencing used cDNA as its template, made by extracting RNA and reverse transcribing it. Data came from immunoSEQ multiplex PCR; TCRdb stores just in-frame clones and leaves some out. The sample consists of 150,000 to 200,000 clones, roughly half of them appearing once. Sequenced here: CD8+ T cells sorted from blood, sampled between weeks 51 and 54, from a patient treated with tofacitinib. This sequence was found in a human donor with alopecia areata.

CDR3 sequence: CSVIKTGGNTEAFF. The CDR3 nucleotides read TGCAGCGTTATTAAAACAGGTGGGAACACTGAAGCTTTCTTT. The chain is built from TRBV29-1 and TRBJ1-1; possible D gene TRBD1, 5 bases. Germline lookup yields CDR1 SQVTM and CDR2 ANQGSEA. The CDR3 contains 14 residues. The germline V and J ends were trimmed by 5 bases and 1 base, with 14 bases remaining between them.